A few counts support the clone carrying this T cell receptor beta chain. The data stem from a study of blood T cell repertoires in COVID-19. About the research overall: Both acute and convalescent COVID-19 samples were obtained from the United States, Italy and Spain. T cells, B-cell-depleted T cells, or PBMCs provided the cDNA or gDNA that served as material.

V lost 1 base and J lost 4, with 11 bases in between. The CDR3 is made up of 16 amino acids. CDR1 SGHTA and CDR2 FQGTGA come from the germline V gene. Study processing details: By means of reference gene primer amplification, nucleated cell counts were estimated. Here immunoSEQ multiplex PCR was the method, and the copy in TCRdb shows in-frame clones only, minus some. That table supplies the V and J calls and clone size; D and trimming were determined from the DNA. The sample lists around 140,000 clones; around 90% were seen once. The source is an older man with acute or convalescent COVID-19. The sample consisted of peripheral blood. The chain has TRBV7-3 and TRBJ2-6, with a tentative D call TRBD1 (5 bases). In nucleotides, the CDR3 is TGTGCCAGCAGCTTAAATCTAGGGGTAGGGGCCAACGTCCTGACTTTC. It codes for CASSLNLGVGANVLTF.